One and the same sample provided the 28 T cell receptor beta chains below, sequenced in a study of shared clonotypes between healthy human individuals. This table comes from immunoSEQ multiplex PCR, and its TCRdb copy is limited to in-frame clones, with some not included. The table lists some 2,500,000 clones, less than 95% of them singletons. The material sequenced was naive CD4+ T cells from PBMCs. As to subset: CD45RA+ positively selected. The source of these receptors is a man younger than 35 in good health. Some clones in this sample may be carry-over from other donors' samples.

The chain has TRBV18 and TRBJ2-1; 7 nucleotides align to TRBD2. V lost 6 bases, J lost 2 bases, and 13 bases stayed unmatched. The V gene's germline CDR1 is KGHSH and CDR2 LQKENI. The CDR3 is made up of 17 amino acids. CDR3 sequence: CASSLSQAGSPYNEQFF. The CDR3 DNA reads TGTGCCAGCTCGCTCTCCCAAGCGGGGAGTCCCTACAATGAGCAGTTCTTC.

The chain has TRBV28 and TRBJ2-5, with D unclear. This CDR3 comprises 13 residues. Trimming shortened V by 6 bases and J by 5 bases, and 13 bases separated the two germline ends. Germline V gene data show CDR1 as MDHEN and CDR2 as SYDVKM. The chain's CDR3 is CASSSQPRETQYF. CDR3 coding DNA: TGTGCCAGCAGCAGCCAGCCTCGCGAGACCCAGTACTTC.

This chain connects TRBV7-2 to TRBJ2-1; no definite D call. This CDR3 is 13 amino acids long. Per the germline V gene, CDR1 is SGHTA and CDR2 is FQGNSA. Trimming cost V 3 bases and J 4 bases, with 7 bases left between them. CDR3 sequence: CASSLPTYNEQFF. The DNA of the CDR3 is TGTGCCAGCAGCTTGCCGACGTACAATGAGCAGTTCTTC.

A note on this clone: Distinct nucleotide sequences in the sample also encode this CDR3. V gene TRBV7-9 combines with J gene TRBJ2-1, with D tentatively TRBD1 or TRBD2 (5 bases each). V dropped 5 bases and J dropped 8 bases, with 10 bases sitting between them. The CDR3 length is 12 residues. Per germline, CDR1 SEHNR and CDR2 FQNEAQ (reference sequence). This CDR3 is CASSPGTHEQFF. The CDR3 DNA is TGTGCCAGCAGCCCTGGGACCCATGAGCAGTTCTTC.

The genes are TRBV7-3 and TRBJ2-1; 10 positions agree with TRBD2. J was trimmed by 5 bases and V by 4 bases; bases with no gene match: 8. The germline V gene encodes CDR1 SGHTA and CDR2 FQGTGA. The CDR3 contains 16 residues. The CDR3 DNA follows: TGTGCCAGCAGCTCCACTAGCGGGATGAGCCACAATGAGCAGTTCTTC. Protein sequence: CASSSTSGMSHNEQFF.

The chain has TRBV18 and TRBJ1-1; D might be TRBD1 (5 bases). The V and J ends lost 4 bases and 0 bases respectively, with 9 bases between them. The CDR3 spans 14 residues. Germline CDR1 is KGHSH and CDR2 is LQKENI. CDR3 loop: CASSRQPLNTEAFF. CDR3 DNA sequence: TGTGCCAGCTCACGACAGCCCTTGAACACTGAAGCTTTCTTT.

Notes on this clone: Additional DNA sequences in this sample encode the identical CDR3. V gene TRBV28 combines with J gene TRBJ1-2; 10 bases match TRBD1. Germline-derived CDR1 and CDR2 are MDHEN and SYDVKM. V was pared by 2 bases and J by 2 bases, with 2 bases of the junction left unmatched. The length of the CDR3 is 15 residues. The CDR3 here is CASSLGQGGNYGYTF. The CDR3 DNA follows: TGTGCCAGCAGTTTAGGACAGGGGGGCAACTATGGCTACACCTTC.

The rearrangement uses TRBV27 and TRBJ2-3, with a possible D match to TRBD2 (5 bases). This CDR3 region has 15 residues. Germline V lookup: CDR1 MNHEY, CDR2 SMNVEV (reference sequence). Trimming pared 4 bases from V and 1 base from J, leaving 12 bases between. The CDR3 sequence is CASSSHGGGTDTQYF. The CDR3 DNA follows: TGTGCCAGCAGTTCACACGGAGGAGGCACAGATACGCAGTATTTT.

This clone appeared a few times. V usage is TRBV19 and J usage is TRBJ1-2; 8 bases fit TRBD1. V trimming: 6 bases; J trimming: 4 bases; junction bases outside the gene matches: 4. Germline-derived CDR1 and CDR2 are LNHDA and SQIVND (reference sequence). There are 13 residues in the CDR3. CDR3 bases: TGTGCCAGTAGGAGACAGGGGTTCTATGGCTACACCTTC. This encodes CASRRQGFYGYTF. The full variable domain, in which reference TRBV19 and TRBJ1-2 provide the parts outside the CDR3, is DGGITQSPKYLFRKEGQNVTLSCEQNLNHDAMYWYRQDPGQGLRLIYYSQIVNDFQKGDIAEGYSVSREKKESFPLTVTSAQKNPTAFYLCASRRQGFYGYTFGSGTRLTVV.

V usage is TRBV9 and J usage is TRBJ2-3; 10 bases map to TRBD2. The germline gives CDR1 SGDLS, CDR2 YYNGEE. After removal of 3 bases from V and 3 bases from J, the junction contained 4 bases not matched to a gene. This CDR3 is 15 amino acids long. The CDR3 DNA follows: TGTGCCAGCAGCGGGGGGACTAGCGCTACAGATACGCAGTATTTT. It is translated as CASSGGTSATDTQYF. Drawing the rest from reference TRBV9 and TRBJ2-3, the complete variable domain is DSGVTQTPKHLITATGQRVTLRCSPRSGDLSVYWYQQSLDQGLQFLIQYYNGEERAKGNILERFSAQQFPDLHSELNLSSLELGDSALYFCASSGGTSATDTQYFGPGTRLTVL.

To note about this clone: The same CDR3 arises from other DNA sequences in this sample as well. The chain is built from TRBV19 and TRBJ2-7; TRBD1 aligns across 12 bases. The CDR3 is 14 amino acids. Germline V CDR1 and CDR2: LNHDA, SQIVND (reference sequence). V lost 5 bases to trimming and J lost 4 bases; unmatched junction nucleotides: 3. The DNA for the CDR3 is TGTGCCAGTAGTTCGGGACAGGGGGCGTACGAGCAGTACTTC. The encoded protein is CASSSGQGAYEQYF. Full variable domain (outside the CDR3, taken from reference TRBV19 and TRBJ2-7): DGGITQSPKYLFRKEGQNVTLSCEQNLNHDAMYWYRQDPGQGLRLIYYSQIVNDFQKGDIAEGYSVSREKKESFPLTVTSAQKNPTAFYLCASSSGQGAYEQYFGPGTRLTVT.

This sequence joins TRBV6-1 and TRBJ1-4; D gene ambiguous. CDR1 is MNHNS and CDR2 is SASEGT in the germline V gene. V lost 6 bases to trimming and J lost 0 bases, with 8 bases between them. The CDR3 contains 14 residues. CDR3 sequence: CASRVHATNEKLFF. The CDR3 DNA reads TGTGCCAGCAGGGTCCATGCAACTAATGAAAAACTGTTTTTT.

The genes are TRBV5-5 and TRBJ2-7, with 7 bases matching TRBD2. CDR1 and CDR2 from the germline V gene are SGHKS and YYEKEE (reference sequence). V lost 0 bases to trimming and J lost 3 bases; unmatched junction nucleotides: 9. This CDR3 has 16 amino acids. The DNA of the CDR3 is TGTGCCAGCAGCTTGGCGTCTAGCGGAGATTACTACGAGCAGTACTTC. It encodes CASSLASSGDYYEQYF.

This chain joins TRBV18 and TRBJ1-1; D is unresolved. With 3 bases removed from V and 0 bases from J, the gap between germline ends came to 14 bases. CDR1 and CDR2 from the germline V gene are KGHSH and LQKENI. The CDR3 has 16 residues. This CDR3 is CASSPPGRGMNTEAFF. The DNA for the CDR3 is TGTGCCAGCTCACCGCCGGGTCGTGGCATGAACACTGAAGCTTTCTTT.

The chain carries TRBV4-1 and TRBJ2-7; 8 positions match TRBD2. The J segment lost 2 bases and the V segment lost 1 base, leaving 7 bases of the junction unmatched. Germline CDR1 and CDR2: MGHRA and YSYEKL. This CDR3 comprises 16 residues. CDR3 region: CASSQGSSGRAYEQYF. The CDR3 nucleotides are TGCGCCAGCAGCCAAGGGTCTAGCGGGCGGGCCTACGAGCAGTACTTC.

The rearrangement links TRBV19 to TRBJ2-1, with TRBD2 matching over 7 bases. Germline V gives CDR1 LNHDA, CDR2 SQIVND (reference sequence). With 6 bases clipped from V and 1 base from J, the junction kept 6 bases outside the gene matches. This CDR3 contains 15 residues. CDR3 loop: CASRRDYYSYNEQFF. The CDR3 DNA reads as TGTGCCAGTAGGAGGGACTACTATTCCTACAATGAGCAGTTCTTC.

The CDR3 DNA reads TGTGCCAGCAGCTCCCTACAGGGGAACACCGGGGAGCTGTTTTTT. Translation gives CASSSLQGNTGELFF. The chain joins TRBV11-2 to TRBJ2-2; TRBD1 is a possible D gene (6 bases). The CDR3 spans 15 residues. V lost 4 bases, J lost 1 base, and 10 bases lay in between. Germline V gene lookup returns CDR1 SGHAT and CDR2 FQNNGV.

Remarks on this clone: The sample contains more than one DNA sequence encoding this CDR3. V and J are TRBV6-5 and TRBJ2-7; TRBD1 aligns across 7 bases. V gave up 9 bases and J gave up 2 bases; unmatched junction bases: 7. The germline gives CDR1 MNHEY, CDR2 SVGAGI. The CDR3 sequence is 13 residues long. The CDR3 loop is CASRRTGAYEQYF. The CDR3 DNA reads as TGTGCCAGTCGTAGGACAGGCGCCTACGAGCAGTACTTC.

V usage is TRBV4-1 and J usage is TRBJ1-3; D may be TRBD1 (5 bases). CDR1 is MGHRA and CDR2 is YSYEKL in the germline V gene. V dropped 4 bases and J dropped 4 bases, with 14 bases sitting between them. This CDR3 has 15 amino acids. In DNA, the CDR3 is TGCGCCAGCAGCCCTGGGACCCAGCAGGGAAACACCATATATTTT. Translating it yields CASSPGTQQGNTIYF.

This rearrangement joins TRBV11-3 to TRBJ2-3; 9 bases line up with TRBD1. The length of the CDR3 is 16 residues. The V gene end was trimmed by 5 bases and the J gene end by 6 bases; junction bases not matched to a gene: 12. The germline CDR1 and CDR2 sequences are SGHNT and YENEEA. The CDR3 reads CASSPPGTGKGDTQYF. CDR3 bases: TGTGCCAGCAGCCCCCCCGGGACAGGGAAAGGGGATACGCAGTATTTT.

The chain employs TRBV5-6 and TRBJ1-1; D unresolved. V lost 0 bases and J 6 bases, leaving 9 bases between the germline ends. Germline lookup yields CDR1 SGHDT and CDR2 YYEEEE. The CDR3 is 13 amino acids. The chain's CDR3 is CASSLDWGSEAFF. Written as DNA, the CDR3 is TGTGCCAGCAGCTTGGATTGGGGATCTGAAGCTTTCTTT. Combining the CDR3 with reference TRBV5-6 and TRBJ1-1 gives the whole variable domain DAGVTQSPTHLIKTRGQQVTLRCSPKSGHDTVSWYQQALGQGPQFIFQYYEEEERQRGNFPDRFSGHQFPNYSSELNVNALLLGDSALYLCASSLDWGSEAFFGQGTRLTVV.

This clone was seen a few times. The V and J genes are TRBV5-1 and TRBJ1-2; unclear D gene. This CDR3 comprises 14 residues. Germline V CDR1 and CDR2: SGHRS, YFSETQ. V was trimmed by 3 bases and J by 8 bases, leaving 17 bases between them. CDR3 DNA sequence: TGCGCCAGCAGCTCCGCGGAGTTAGAGGACGGCTACACCTTC. Protein sequence: CASSSAELEDGYTF. Drawing the rest from reference TRBV5-1 and TRBJ1-2, the complete variable domain is KAGVTQTPRYLIKTRGQQVTLSCSPISGHRSVSWYQQTPGQGLQFLFEYFSETQRNKGNFPGRFSGRQFSNSRSEMNVSTLELGDSALYLCASSSAELEDGYTFGSGTRLTVV.

On this clone: Other DNA sequences in this sample translate to the same CDR3. The chain uses TRBV7-9 and TRBJ1-5; D is uncertain. The CDR3 covers 15 residues. Deletions cut 1 base from V and 2 bases from J, with 9 bases between. CDR1 and CDR2 from the germline V gene are SEHNR and FQNEAQ (reference sequence). The CDR3 nucleotides read TGTGCCAGCAGCTTAGTCGGCGGGGGCAATCAGCCCCAGCATTTT. Amino acids: CASSLVGGGNQPQHF.

The rearrangement uses TRBV5-1 and TRBJ2-7, with 8 bases identical to TRBD2. The CDR3 consists of 13 residues. CDR1 SGHRS and CDR2 YFSETQ come from the germline V gene. The V and J ends lost 5 bases and 3 bases, in that order; junction bases with no gene match: 4. DNA of the CDR3: TGCGCCAGCAGTTCGCGGGAGGACTACGAGCAGTACTTC. Its translation is CASSSREDYEQYF.

The chain combines TRBV19 with TRBJ2-1; D unclear. The CDR3 spans 15 residues. Germline values: CDR1 LNHDA, CDR2 SQIVND (reference sequence). V lost 2 bases and J 0 bases, leaving 8 bases between the germline ends. This CDR3 reads CASSIMRVSYNEQFF. Here the CDR3 DNA reads TGTGCCAGTAGTATAATGCGCGTCTCCTACAATGAGCAGTTCTTC.

This clone was seen just once. CDR3 region: CASSSEQGGYTF. CDR3 in DNA: TGTGCCAGCAGCTCTGAGCAGGGTGGCTACACCTTC. The J gene is TRBJ1-2, the V gene TRBV9; D possibly corresponds to TRBD1 (5 bases). The CDR3 sequence is 12 residues long. Trimming removed 4 bases from V and 7 bases from J, with 11 bases in between. Germline V lookup: CDR1 SGDLS, CDR2 YYNGEE.

About this clone: This sample includes further DNA sequences coding for the same CDR3. The chain uses TRBV7-9 and TRBJ1-1; D is unresolved. The V and J ends lost 1 base and 1 base respectively, with 7 bases between them. The CDR3 sequence is 14 residues long. Per germline, CDR1 SEHNR and CDR2 FQNEAQ (reference sequence). This CDR3 reads CASSLGRENTEAFF. CDR3 in DNA: TGTGCCAGCAGCTTAGGACGGGAGAACACTGAAGCTTTCTTT.

CDR3 DNA: TGCGCCAGCAGCTTCGGGACCCCGTCCGAGCAGTTCTTC. It specifies CASSFGTPSEQFF. This chain uses TRBV5-1 with TRBJ2-1; the D gene could be TRBD1 or TRBD2 (5 bases each). There are 13 residues in the CDR3. The germline V and J ends were trimmed by 2 bases and 10 bases, with 13 bases remaining between them. Germline V lookup: CDR1 SGHRS, CDR2 YFSETQ.